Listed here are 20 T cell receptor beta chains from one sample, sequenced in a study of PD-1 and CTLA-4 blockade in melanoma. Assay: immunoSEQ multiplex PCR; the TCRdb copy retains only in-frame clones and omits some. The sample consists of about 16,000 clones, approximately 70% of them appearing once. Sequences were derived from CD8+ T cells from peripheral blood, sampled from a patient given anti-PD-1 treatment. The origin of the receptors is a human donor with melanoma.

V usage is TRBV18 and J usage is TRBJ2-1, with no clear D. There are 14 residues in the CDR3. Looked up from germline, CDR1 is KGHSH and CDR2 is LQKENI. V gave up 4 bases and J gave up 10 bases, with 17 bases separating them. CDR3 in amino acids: CASSLRAPAKEQFF. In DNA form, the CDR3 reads TGTGCCAGCTCACTTAGGGCCCCGGCGAAGGAGCAGTTCTTC.

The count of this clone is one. CDR3 residues: CASSFTGTLNYGYTF. CDR3 bases: TGTGCCAGCAGCTTCACCGGGACACTCAACTATGGCTACACCTTC. V is TRBV7-9 and J is TRBJ1-2; TRBD1 is a possible D gene (6 bases). Germline loops: CDR1 SEHNR, CDR2 FQNEAQ (reference sequence). This CDR3 has 15 amino acids. V shed 3 bases and J shed 2 bases, with 13 bases lying between them.

CDR3 nucleotide sequence: TGTGCCAGCAGCTTGGCCCACGGGACAGGGGCCTACGAGCAGTACTTC. This sequence encodes CASSLAHGTGAYEQYF. The rearrangement uses TRBV5-8 and TRBJ2-7, with TRBD1 matching 10 bases. Losses at the gene ends were 0 bases for V and 2 bases for J; bases not matched to a gene: 5. Germline V gene data show CDR1 as SGHTS and CDR2 as YDEGEE. The CDR3 is 16 amino acids. Combining the CDR3 with reference TRBV5-8 and TRBJ2-7 gives the whole variable domain EAGVTQSPTHLIKTRGQQATLRCSPISGHTSVYWYQQALGLGLQFLLWYDEGEERNRGNFPPRFSGRQFPNYSSELNVNALELEDSALYLCASSLAHGTGAYEQYFGPGTRLTVT.

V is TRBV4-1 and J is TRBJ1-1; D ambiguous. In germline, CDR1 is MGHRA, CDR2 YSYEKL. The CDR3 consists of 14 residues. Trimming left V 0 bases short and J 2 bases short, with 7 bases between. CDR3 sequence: CASSQDTGNTEAFF. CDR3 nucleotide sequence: TGCGCCAGCAGCCAAGATACGGGTAACACTGAAGCTTTCTTT.

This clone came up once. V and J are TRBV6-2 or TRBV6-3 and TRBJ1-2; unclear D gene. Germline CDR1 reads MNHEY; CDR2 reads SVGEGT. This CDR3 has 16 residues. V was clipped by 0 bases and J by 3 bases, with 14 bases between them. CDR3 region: CASSYSVRGTDYGYTF. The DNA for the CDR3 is TGTGCCAGCAGTTACTCGGTCCGGGGAACCGACTATGGCTACACCTTC.

CDR3 bases: TGTGCCAGCAGCCAAGCGTCGTGGGGTCCGGGCACTGAAGCTTTCTTT. Translation gives CASSQASWGPGTEAFF. This chain uses TRBV3-1 (or the pseudogene TRBV3-2) with TRBJ1-1; D gene ambiguous. V gave up 1 base and J gave up 4 bases, with 16 bases separating them. CDR3 length: 16 amino acids. Germline lookup yields CDR1 LGHDT and CDR2 YNNKEL (reference sequence).

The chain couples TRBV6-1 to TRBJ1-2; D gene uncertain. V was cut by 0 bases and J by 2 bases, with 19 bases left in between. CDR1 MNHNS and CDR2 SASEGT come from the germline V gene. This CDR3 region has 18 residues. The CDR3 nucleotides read TGTGCCAGCAGTGAAGCTCGGTGGACCCCCACAGAGAACTATGGCTACACCTTC. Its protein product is CASSEARWTPTENYGYTF.

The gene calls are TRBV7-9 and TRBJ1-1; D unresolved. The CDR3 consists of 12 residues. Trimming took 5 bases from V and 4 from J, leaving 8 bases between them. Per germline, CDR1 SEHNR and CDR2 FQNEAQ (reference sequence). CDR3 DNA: TGTGCCAGCAGCCCGACTCGCACTGAAGCTTTCTTT. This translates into CASSPTRTEAFF.

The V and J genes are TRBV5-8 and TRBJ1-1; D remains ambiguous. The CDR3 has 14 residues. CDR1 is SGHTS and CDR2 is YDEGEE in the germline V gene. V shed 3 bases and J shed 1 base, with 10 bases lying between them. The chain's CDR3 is CASSWPSGNTEAFF. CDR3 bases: TGTGCCAGCAGCTGGCCTAGTGGGAACACTGAAGCTTTCTTT.

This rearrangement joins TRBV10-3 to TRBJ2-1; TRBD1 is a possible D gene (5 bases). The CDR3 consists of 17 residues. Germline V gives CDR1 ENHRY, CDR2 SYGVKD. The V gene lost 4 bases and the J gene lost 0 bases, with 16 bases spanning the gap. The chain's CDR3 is CAISGLDTVSSYNEQFF. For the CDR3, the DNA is TGTGCCATCAGTGGTCTGGACACAGTGAGCTCCTACAATGAGCAGTTCTTC.

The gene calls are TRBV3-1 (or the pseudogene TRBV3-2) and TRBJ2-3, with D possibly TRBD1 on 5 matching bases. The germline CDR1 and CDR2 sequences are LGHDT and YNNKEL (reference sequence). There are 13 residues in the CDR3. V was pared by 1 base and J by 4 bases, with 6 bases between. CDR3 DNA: TGTGCCAGCAGCCAAGGGGGCCCAGATACGCAGTATTTT. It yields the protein CASSQGGPDTQYF.

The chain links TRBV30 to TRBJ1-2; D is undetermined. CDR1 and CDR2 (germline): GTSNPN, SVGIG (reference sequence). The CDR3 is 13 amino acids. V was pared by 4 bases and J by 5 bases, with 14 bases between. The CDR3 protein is CAWTRTSRYGYTF. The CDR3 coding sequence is TGTGCCTGGACCCGGACCTCTCGTTATGGCTACACCTTC.

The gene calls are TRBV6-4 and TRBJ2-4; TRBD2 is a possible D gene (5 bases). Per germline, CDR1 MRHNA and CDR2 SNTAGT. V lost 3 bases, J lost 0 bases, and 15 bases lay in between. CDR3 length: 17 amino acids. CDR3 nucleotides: TGTGCCAGCAGTGATCGGACTTCCGAGATAGCCAAAAACATTCAGTACTTC. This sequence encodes CASSDRTSEIAKNIQYF.

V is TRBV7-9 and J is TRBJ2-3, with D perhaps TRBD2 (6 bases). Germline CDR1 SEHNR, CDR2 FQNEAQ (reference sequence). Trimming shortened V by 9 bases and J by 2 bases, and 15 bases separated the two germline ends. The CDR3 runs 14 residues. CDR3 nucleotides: TGTGCCAGTGTCGGGACTCTCACCACAGATACGCAGTATTTT. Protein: CASVGTLTTDTQYF.

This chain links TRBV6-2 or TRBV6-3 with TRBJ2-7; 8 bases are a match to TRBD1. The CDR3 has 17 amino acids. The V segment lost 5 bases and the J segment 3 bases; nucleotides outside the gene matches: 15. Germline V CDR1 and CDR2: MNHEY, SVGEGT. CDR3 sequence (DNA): TGTGCCAGCAGTGGACCCCCAGACAGGGGAGGTCACTACGAGCAGTACTTC. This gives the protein CASSGPPDRGGHYEQYF.

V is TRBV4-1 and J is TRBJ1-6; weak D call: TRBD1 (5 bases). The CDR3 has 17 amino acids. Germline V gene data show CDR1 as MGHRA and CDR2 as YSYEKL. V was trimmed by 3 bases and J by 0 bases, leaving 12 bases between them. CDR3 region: CASSQGGPGSYNSPLHF. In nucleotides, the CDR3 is TGCGCCAGCAGCCAGGGGGGACCCGGCTCCTATAATTCACCCCTCCACTTT.

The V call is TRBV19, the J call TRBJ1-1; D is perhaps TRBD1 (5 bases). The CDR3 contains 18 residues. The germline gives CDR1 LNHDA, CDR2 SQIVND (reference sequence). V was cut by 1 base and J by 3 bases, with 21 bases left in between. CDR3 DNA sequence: TGTGCCAGTAGTATAGCTTTTTGGAGGGGTCAGCGGGACACTGAAGCTTTCTTT. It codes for CASSIAFWRGQRDTEAFF.

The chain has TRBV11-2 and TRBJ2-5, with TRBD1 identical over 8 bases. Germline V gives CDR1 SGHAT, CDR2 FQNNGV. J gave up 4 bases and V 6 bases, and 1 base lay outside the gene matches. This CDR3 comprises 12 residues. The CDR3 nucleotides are TGTGCCAGCAGTACAGGGGGAGAGACCCAGTACTTC. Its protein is CASSTGGETQYF.

The CDR3 reads CASIQGTGRVIEQFF. CDR3 bases: TGTGCCAGCATCCAAGGGACAGGGAGGGTTATTGAGCAGTTCTTC. The chain recombines TRBV5-6 with TRBJ2-1; 9 bases match TRBD1. CDR1 and CDR2 from the germline V gene are SGHDT and YYEEEE. Germline trimming cut 6 bases from V and 9 bases from J; bases unmatched to any gene: 13. The CDR3 sequence is 15 residues long.

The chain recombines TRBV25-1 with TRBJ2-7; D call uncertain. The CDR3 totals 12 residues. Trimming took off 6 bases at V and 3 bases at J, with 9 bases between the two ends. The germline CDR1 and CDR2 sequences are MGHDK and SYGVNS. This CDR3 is CASSLMGYEQYF. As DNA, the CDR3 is TGTGCCAGCAGCCTAATGGGCTACGAGCAGTACTTC.